This T cell receptor (beta chain) was profiled in a study of shared clonotypes between healthy human individuals. Overall study results and limits: Memory subsets generally showed smaller estimated richness than naive subsets did.

The CDR3 spans 15 residues. The V segment lost 0 bases and the J segment 11 bases; nucleotides outside the gene matches: 8. Germline assignment: CDR1 SQVTM and CDR2 ANQGSEA. Donors were healthy HIV-negative adults without recently reported acute infections or vaccinations. Concerning this clone itself: Its specificity is not known.

Running of the assay took place at deep level. The method was immunoSEQ multiplex PCR; TCRdb's version includes in-frame clones alone and lacks a portion of them. The data contain some 1,100,000 clones, more than 75% of them seen just once; the ten biggest clones take up 0.5% to 0.6%. The source material was memory CD4+ T cells from PBMCs. Subset described: CD45RA-negative fraction. This TCR came from a man younger than 30 in good health. Some clones in this sample may be carry-over from other donors' samples. The chain joins TRBV29-1 to TRBJ2-1; TRBD2 aligns across 12 bases. Written as DNA, the CDR3 is TGCAGCGTTGAAGAAGGACTAGCGGGAATGGGAAAGCAGTTCTTC. Amino acids: CSVEEGLAGMGKQFF.